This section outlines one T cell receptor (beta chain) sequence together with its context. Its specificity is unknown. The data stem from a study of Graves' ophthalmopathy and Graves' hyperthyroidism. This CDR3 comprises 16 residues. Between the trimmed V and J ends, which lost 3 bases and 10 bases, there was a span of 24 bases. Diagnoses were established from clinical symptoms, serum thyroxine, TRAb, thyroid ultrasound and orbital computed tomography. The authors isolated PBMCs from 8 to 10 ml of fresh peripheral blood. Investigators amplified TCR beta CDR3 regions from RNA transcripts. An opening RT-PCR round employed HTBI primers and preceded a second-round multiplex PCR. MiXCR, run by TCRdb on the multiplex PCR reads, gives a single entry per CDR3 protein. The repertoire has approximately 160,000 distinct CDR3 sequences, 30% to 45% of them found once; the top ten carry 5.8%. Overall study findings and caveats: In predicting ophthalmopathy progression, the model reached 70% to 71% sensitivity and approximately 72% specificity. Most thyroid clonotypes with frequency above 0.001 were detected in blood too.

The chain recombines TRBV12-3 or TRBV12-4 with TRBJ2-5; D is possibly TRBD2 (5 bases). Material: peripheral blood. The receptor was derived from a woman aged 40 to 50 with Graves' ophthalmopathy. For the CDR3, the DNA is TGTGCCAGCAGTTTGAGCGGAGACGGCCCCGAATTGGACCAGTACTTC. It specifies CASSLSGDGPELDQYF.